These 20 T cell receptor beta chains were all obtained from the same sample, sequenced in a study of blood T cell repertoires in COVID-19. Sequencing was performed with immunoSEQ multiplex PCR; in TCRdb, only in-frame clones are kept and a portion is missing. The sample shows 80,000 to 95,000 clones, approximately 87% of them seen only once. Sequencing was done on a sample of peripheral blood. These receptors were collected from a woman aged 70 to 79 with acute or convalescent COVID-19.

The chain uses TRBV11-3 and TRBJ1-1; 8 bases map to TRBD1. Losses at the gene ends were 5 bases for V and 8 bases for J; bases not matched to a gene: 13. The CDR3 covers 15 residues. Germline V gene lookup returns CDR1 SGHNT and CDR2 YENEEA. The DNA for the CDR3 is TGTGCCAGCAGCCCGAGACAGGGGATACCCATCGAAGCTTTCTTT. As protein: CASSPRQGIPIEAFF.

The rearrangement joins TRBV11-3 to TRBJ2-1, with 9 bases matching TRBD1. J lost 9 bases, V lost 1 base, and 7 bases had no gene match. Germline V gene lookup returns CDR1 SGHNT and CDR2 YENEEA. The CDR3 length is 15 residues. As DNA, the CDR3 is TGTGCCAGCAGCTTAGGGACAGGGGTGGAGGGTGAGCAGTTCTTC. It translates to CASSLGTGVEGEQFF.

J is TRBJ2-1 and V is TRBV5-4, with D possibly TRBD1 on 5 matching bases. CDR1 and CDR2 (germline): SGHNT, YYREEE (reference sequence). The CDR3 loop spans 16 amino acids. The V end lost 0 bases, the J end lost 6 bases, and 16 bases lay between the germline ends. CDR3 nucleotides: TGTGCCAGCAGCTTGGGCGGCAGGGCCATTTTCAATGAGCAGTTCTTC. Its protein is CASSLGGRAIFNEQFF.

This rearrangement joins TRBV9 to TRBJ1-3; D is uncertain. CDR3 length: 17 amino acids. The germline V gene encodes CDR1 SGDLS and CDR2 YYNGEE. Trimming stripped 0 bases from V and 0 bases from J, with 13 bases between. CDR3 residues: CASSVGLLGSSGNTIYF. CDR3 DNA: TGTGCCAGCAGCGTAGGTCTCCTTGGCAGCTCTGGAAACACCATATATTTT.

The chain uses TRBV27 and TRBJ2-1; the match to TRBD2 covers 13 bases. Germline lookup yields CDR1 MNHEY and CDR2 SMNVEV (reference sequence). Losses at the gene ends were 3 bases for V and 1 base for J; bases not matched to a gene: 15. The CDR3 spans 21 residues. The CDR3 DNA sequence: TGTGCCAGCAGTTTTGGAGGTGGGACCCTACTAGCGGGGGGGTCCTACAATGAGCAGTTCTTC. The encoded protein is CASSFGGGTLLAGGSYNEQFF.

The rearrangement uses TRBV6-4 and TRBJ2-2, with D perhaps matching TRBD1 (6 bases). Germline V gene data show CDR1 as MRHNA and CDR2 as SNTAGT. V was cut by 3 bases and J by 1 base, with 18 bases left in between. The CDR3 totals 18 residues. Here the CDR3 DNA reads TGTGCCAGCAGTGATATCGCCCGGGACACTAAGAACACCGGGGAGCTGTTTTTT. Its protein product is CASSDIARDTKNTGELFF.

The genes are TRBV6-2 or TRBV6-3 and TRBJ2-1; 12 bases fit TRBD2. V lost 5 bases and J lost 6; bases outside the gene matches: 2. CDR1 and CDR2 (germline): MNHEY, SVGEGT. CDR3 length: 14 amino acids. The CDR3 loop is CASSRTSGTNEQFF. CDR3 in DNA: TGTGCCAGCAGTAGGACTAGCGGGACCAATGAGCAGTTCTTC.

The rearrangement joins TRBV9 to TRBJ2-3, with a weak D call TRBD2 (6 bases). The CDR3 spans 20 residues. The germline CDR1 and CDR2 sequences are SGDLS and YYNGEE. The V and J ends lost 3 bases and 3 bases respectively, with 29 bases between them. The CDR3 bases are TGTGCCAGCAGCGAAGGACCCGGCCTCGGGGGTGGGCTGGAAACAGATACGCAGTATTTT. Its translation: CASSEGPGLGGGLETDTQYF. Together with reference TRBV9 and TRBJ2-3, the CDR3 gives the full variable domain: DSGVTQTPKHLITATGQRVTLRCSPRSGDLSVYWYQQSLDQGLQFLIQYYNGEERAKGNILERFSAQQFPDLHSELNLSSLELGDSALYFCASSEGPGLGGGLETDTQYFGPGTRLTVL.

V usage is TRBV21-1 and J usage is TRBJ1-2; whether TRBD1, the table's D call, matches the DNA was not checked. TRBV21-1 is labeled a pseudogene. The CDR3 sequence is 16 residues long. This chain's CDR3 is CASSSRQGKWNYGYTF. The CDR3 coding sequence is TGTGCCAGCAGCTCTCGACAGGGGAAGTGGAACTATGGCTACACCTTC.

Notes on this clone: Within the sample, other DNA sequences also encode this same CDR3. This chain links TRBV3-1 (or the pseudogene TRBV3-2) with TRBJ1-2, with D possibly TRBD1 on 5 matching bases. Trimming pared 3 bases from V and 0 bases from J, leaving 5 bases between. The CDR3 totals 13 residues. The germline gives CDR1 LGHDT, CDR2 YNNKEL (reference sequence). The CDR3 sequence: CASSQTANYGYTF. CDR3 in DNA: TGTGCCAGCAGCCAGACAGCTAACTATGGCTACACCTTC.

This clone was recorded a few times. This CDR3 is CATSREYGQSYEQYV. The CDR3 region has the DNA TGTGCCACCAGCAGAGAGTATGGGCAGAGCTACGAGCAGTACGTC. The rearrangement uses TRBV15 and TRBJ2-7; D gene uncertain. CDR1 is LNHNV and CDR2 is YYDKDF in the germline V gene (reference sequence). The CDR3 has 15 residues. Trimming pared 0 bases from V and 3 bases from J, leaving 12 bases between.

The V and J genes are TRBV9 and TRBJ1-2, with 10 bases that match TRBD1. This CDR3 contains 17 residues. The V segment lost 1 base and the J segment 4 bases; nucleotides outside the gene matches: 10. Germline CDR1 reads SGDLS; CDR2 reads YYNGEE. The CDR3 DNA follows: TGTGCCAGCAGCGTAAACCGACAGGGGGCGGACTTCTATGGCTACACCTTC. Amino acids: CASSVNRQGADFYGYTF.

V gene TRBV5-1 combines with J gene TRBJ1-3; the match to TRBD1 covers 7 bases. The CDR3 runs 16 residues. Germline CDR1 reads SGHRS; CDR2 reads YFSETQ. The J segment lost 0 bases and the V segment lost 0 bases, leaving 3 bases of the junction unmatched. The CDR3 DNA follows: TGCGCCAGCAGCTTGGGGGGACAGTCCTCTGGAAACACCATATATTTT. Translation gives CASSLGGQSSGNTIYF.

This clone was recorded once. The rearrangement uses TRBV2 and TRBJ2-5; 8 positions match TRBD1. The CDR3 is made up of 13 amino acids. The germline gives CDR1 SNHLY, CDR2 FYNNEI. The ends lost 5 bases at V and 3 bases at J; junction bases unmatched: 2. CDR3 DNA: TGTGCCAGCAGTAAGGACAGGGAAGAGACCCAGTACTTC. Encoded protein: CASSKDREETQYF.

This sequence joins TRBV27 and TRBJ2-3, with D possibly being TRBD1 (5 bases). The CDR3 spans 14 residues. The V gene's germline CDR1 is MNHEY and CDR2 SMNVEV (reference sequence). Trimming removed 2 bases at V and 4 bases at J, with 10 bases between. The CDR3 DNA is TGTGCCAGCAGTTTAGCAGGGTGGCCAGATACGCAGTATTTT. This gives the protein CASSLAGWPDTQYF.

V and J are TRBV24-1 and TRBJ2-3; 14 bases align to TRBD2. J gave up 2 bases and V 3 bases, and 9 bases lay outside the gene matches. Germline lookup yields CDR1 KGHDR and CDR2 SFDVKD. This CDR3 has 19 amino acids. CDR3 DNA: TGTGCCACCAGTGATCGACTAGCGGGAGGGGATAGGACCACAGATACGCAGTATTTT. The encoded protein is CATSDRLAGGDRTTDTQYF.

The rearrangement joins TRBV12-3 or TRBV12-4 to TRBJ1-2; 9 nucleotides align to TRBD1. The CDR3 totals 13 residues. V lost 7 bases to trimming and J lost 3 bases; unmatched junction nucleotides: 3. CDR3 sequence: CASKRTGDYGYTF. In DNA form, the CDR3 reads TGTGCCAGCAAGCGGACAGGGGACTATGGCTACACCTTC.

CDR3 loop: CASSLEQGSNQPQHF. DNA for the CDR3: TGTGCCAGCAGCTTAGAGCAGGGATCCAATCAGCCCCAGCATTTT. The chain combines TRBV7-6 with TRBJ1-5; D might be TRBD1 (5 bases). The germline V gene encodes CDR1 SGHVS and CDR2 FNYEAQ. Trimming pared 1 base from V and 3 bases from J, leaving 10 bases between. This CDR3 region has 15 residues. Full variable domain (missing parts from reference TRBV7-6 and TRBJ1-5): GAGVSQSPRYKVTKRGQDVALRCDPISGHVSLYWYRQALGQGPEFLTYFNYEAQQDKSGLPNDRFSAERPEGSISTLTIQRTEQRDSAMYRCASSLEQGSNQPQHFGDGTRLSIL.

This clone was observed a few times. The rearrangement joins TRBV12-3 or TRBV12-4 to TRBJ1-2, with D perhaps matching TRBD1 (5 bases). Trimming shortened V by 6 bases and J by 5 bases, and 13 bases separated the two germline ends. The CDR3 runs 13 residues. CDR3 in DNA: TGTGCCAGCAGACAAGACAGTGGGTATGGCTACACCTTC. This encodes CASRQDSGYGYTF.

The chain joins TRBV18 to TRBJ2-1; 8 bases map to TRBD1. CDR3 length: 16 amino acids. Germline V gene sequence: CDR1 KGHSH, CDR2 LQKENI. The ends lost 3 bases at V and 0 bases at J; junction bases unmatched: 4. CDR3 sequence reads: CASSPVTGVSYNEQFF. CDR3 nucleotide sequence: TGTGCCAGCTCACCGGTGACAGGGGTCTCCTACAATGAGCAGTTCTTC. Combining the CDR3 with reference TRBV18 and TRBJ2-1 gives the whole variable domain NAGVMQNPRHLVRRRGQEARLRCSPMKGHSHVYWYRQLPEEGLKFMVYLQKENIIDESGMPKERFSAEFPKEGPSILRIQQVVRGDSAAYFCASSPVTGVSYNEQFFGPGTRLTVL.